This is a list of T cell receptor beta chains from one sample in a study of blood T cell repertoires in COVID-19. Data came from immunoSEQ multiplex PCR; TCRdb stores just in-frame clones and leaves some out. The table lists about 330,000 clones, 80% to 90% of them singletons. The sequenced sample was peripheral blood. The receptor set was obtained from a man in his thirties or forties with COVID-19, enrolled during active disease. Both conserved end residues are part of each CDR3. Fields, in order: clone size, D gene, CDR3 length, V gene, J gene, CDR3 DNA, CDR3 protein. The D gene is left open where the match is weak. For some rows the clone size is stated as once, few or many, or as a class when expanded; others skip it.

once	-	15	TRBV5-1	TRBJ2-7	TGCGCCAGCAGCTTGTGGCGGGGCGAGGGGTACGAGCAGTACTTC	CASSLWRGEGYEQYF
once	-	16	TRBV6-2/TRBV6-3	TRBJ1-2	TGTGCCAGCAGTTGGATGAATGTACAGGGTTCCTATGGCTACACCTTC	CASSWMNVQGSYGYTF
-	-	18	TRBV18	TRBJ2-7	TGTGCCAGCTCACCAGGCCGGCTAACCGGGACACCTTCCTACGAGCAGTACTTC	CASSPGRLTGTPSYEQYF
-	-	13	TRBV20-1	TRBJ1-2	TGCAGTGCTAGTCGACAGCCAGGCTATGGCTACACCTTC	CSASRQPGYGYTF
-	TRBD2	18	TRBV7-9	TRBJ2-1	TGTGCCAGCAGCTCTCAGGGACTAGCGGAAAGCTCCTACAATGAGCAGTTCTTC	CASSSQGLAESSYNEQFF
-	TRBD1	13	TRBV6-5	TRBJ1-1	TGTGCCAGCAAGCGGACAGGGCCAGGTGGAGCTTTCTTT	CASKRTGPGGAFF
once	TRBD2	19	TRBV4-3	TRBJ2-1	TGCGCCAGCAGCCAGGGTAGCGGGATTAGGGGTTGGCGGCGGAGTGAGCAGTTCTTC	CASSQGSGIRGWRRSEQFF
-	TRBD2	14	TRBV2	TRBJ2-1	TGTGCCAGCAGGGGGACTAGCCCTCTCAATGAGCAGTTCTTC	CASRGTSPLNEQFF
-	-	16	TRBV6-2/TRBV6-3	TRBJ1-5	TGTGCCAGCAGACCTTCCCTACAGGGAGGGAATCAGCCCCAGCATTTT	CASRPSLQGGNQPQHF
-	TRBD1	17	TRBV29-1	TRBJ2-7	TGCAGCGTCAAGAACCGCCCGGGACAGGCCGAAGTATACGAGCAGTACTTC	CSVKNRPGQAEVYEQYF
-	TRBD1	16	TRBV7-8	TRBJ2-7	TGTGCCAGCAGCTTTTGGACAGGGGACCGGAGGGACGAGCAGTACTTC	CASSFWTGDRRDEQYF
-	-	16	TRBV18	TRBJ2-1	TGTGCCAGCTCACTACAGGGTTCGGACCCCGCCTATGAGCAGTTCTTC	CASSLQGSDPAYEQFF
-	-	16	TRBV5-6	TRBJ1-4	TGTGCCAGCAGCTTAATCCCAGGGCAGGGGAATGAAAAACTGTTTTTT	CASSLIPGQGNEKLFF
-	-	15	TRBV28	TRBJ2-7	TGTGCCAGCAGTTTAGAGGGCAGTTGGGGCTACGAGCAGTACTTC	CASSLEGSWGYEQYF
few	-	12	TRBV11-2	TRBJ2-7	TGTGCCAGCAGCCAGACAGCCTACGAGCAGTACTTC	CASSQTAYEQYF
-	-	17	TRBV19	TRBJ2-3	TGTGCCAGTAGTATCCAGGGCTCCAGGTATAGCACAGATACGCAGTATTTT	CASSIQGSRYSTDTQYF
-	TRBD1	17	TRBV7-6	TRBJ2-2	TGTGCCAGCAGCTTAGTCCCGCCGGGACAGGGACGGGGGGAGCTGTTTTTT	CASSLVPPGQGRGELFF
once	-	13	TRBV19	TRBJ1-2	TGTGCCAGTAGTATGGGGGGTATCTATGGCTACACCTTC	CASSMGGIYGYTF
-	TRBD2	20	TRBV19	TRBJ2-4	TGTGCCAGTAGTCACAAAGGGCTAGCGGGGGGACTACGGAACCAAAACATTCAGTACTTC	CASSHKGLAGGLRNQNIQYF